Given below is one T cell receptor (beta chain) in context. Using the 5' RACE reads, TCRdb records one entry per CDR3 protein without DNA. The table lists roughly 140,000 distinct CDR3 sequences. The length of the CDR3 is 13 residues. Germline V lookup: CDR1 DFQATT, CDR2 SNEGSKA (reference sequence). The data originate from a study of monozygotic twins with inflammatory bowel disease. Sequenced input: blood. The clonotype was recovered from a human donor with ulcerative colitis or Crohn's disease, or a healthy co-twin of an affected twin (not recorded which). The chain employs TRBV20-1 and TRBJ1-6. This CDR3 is CSARLQANSPLHF.